The sequence of this T cell receptor beta chain was determined in a study of blood T cell repertoires in COVID-19. On the study more broadly: Acute and convalescent COVID-19 samples came from the United States, Italy and Spain.

This clone was found once. Participants were aged roughly 18 to 95 years, lived in 20 to 30 US areas, and enrolled virtually. Cohort allocation depended upon clinical history that participants reported. Between the trimmed V and J ends, which lost 3 bases and 8 bases, there was a span of 7 bases. Germline V gene lookup returns CDR1 SGHTA and CDR2 FQGNSA. This CDR3 is 11 amino acids long. Authors' processing steps: Cell counts per sample came from amplifying reference gene primers. The assay was immunoSEQ multiplex PCR, and TCRdb's table has in-frame clones only and misses some. V, J and clone size derive from that table, while D and trimming were established from the DNA sequence. In the table there are about 270,000 clones, approximately 90% of which are singletons.

The TCR originated in a man aged 40-50 years who had been exposed to COVID-19. This sequence joins TRBV7-2 and TRBJ1-1, with unresolved D. Sequencing was carried out using PBMCs or T cells enriched from blood (not recorded which). The CDR3 is CASSFTREAFF. DNA for the CDR3: TGTGCCAGCAGCTTCACCCGGGAAGCTTTCTTT.